These 9 T cell receptor beta chains originate from one sample sequenced in a study of T cell repertoires in cytomegalovirus infection. TCRdb fed the reads into MiXCR, producing one record per CDR3 protein. This sample has around 300,000 distinct CDR3 sequences, with 9% to 9.5% found just once. Sequencing was performed on PBMCs. The receptors derive from a human donor in good health (CMV status not recorded). Some clones in this sample may be carry-over from other donors' samples.

This clonotype was seen only a few times. The chain carries TRBV7-2 and TRBJ2-2; no clear D gene. CDR1 is SGHTA, CDR2 FQGNSA, per germline. Trimming took off 2 bases at V and 5 bases at J, with 12 bases between the two ends. The CDR3 sequence is 15 residues long. The CDR3 nucleotides are TGTGCCAGCAGCTTAAAATTGGTGGTGACCGGGGAGCTGTTTTTT. Translated, it gives CASSLKLVVTGELFF.

The chain combines TRBV23-1 with TRBJ2-1, with D possibly TRBD2 on 5 matching bases. TRBV23-1 is an ORF; its function is uncertain. This CDR3 comprises 16 residues. V was cut by 11 bases and J by 3 bases, with 23 bases left in between. CDR3 nucleotide sequence: TGCGCCCCGCACGGATGGGGAGAAGACCGCTACAATGAGCAGTTCTTC. Translating it yields CAPHGWGEDRYNEQFF.

The sample holds many counts of this clonotype. The chain carries TRBV6-1 and TRBJ2-1, with TRBD1 as a possible D gene (5 bases). Trimming took 7 bases from V and 0 from J, leaving 13 bases between them. CDR3 length: 15 amino acids. The V gene's germline CDR1 is MNHNS and CDR2 SASEGT. The CDR3 nucleotides read TGTGCCAGCAAGGACACTACCAACTCCTACAATGAGCAGTTCTTC. Translating it yields CASKDTTNSYNEQFF.

The table lists this clonotype with many counts. The rearrangement uses TRBV7-2 and TRBJ1-5; 8 bases align to TRBD1. The trim removed 5 bases at V and 5 bases at J, leaving 8 bases unmatched. The germline gives CDR1 SGHTA, CDR2 FQGNSA. There are 15 residues in the CDR3. The CDR3, as DNA: TGTGCCAGCAGCGCCGGACAGGGCGCCCATCAGCCCCAGCATTTT. Translated, it gives CASSAGQGAHQPQHF.

The sample holds one count of this clonotype. A much larger clone differs from this one at a single base, so this may be a read error. V usage is TRBV12-3 or TRBV12-4 and J usage is TRBJ1-2, with D possibly being TRBD1 (5 bases). The CDR3 length is 15 residues. Here the CDR3 DNA reads TGTGCCAGCAGCCCAACCAACATGCGGGGGTATGGCTTCACCTTC. Amino acid sequence: CASSPTNMRGYGFTF.

This clonotype showed up many times. The chain combines TRBV5-1 with TRBJ2-1; 13 positions agree with TRBD2. The CDR3 sequence is 19 residues long. The V and J ends lost 0 bases and 0 bases, in that order; junction bases with no gene match: 6. Germline loops: CDR1 SGHRS, CDR2 YFSETQ. This CDR3 reads CASSLGGLAGTSSYNEQFF. As DNA, the CDR3 is TGCGCCAGCAGCTTGGGGGGACTAGCGGGGACGAGCTCCTACAATGAGCAGTTCTTC.

The V call is TRBV5-3, the J call TRBJ2-1, with D perhaps matching TRBD2 (5 bases). TRBV5-3 is reported as an ORF; its role is uncertain. V dropped 8 bases and J dropped 5 bases, with 23 bases sitting between them. This CDR3 region has 16 residues. CDR3 in DNA: TGTGCCAGCAGCCCGACGAGCCGACTACTTAACAATGAGCAGTTCTTC. This encodes CASSPTSRLLNNEQFF.

This clonotype was observed at least ten times. The chain combines TRBV7-9 with TRBJ1-1; 7 nucleotides line up with TRBD1. This CDR3 has 15 residues. The ends lost 4 bases at V and 3 bases at J; junction bases unmatched: 8. Germline V lookup: CDR1 SEHNR, CDR2 FQNEAQ (reference sequence). This chain's CDR3 is CASSYEGQQDTEAFF. CDR3 nucleotide sequence: TGTGCCAGCAGCTATGAGGGACAGCAAGACACTGAAGCTTTCTTT.

Ten or more counts support this clonotype. The gene calls are TRBV7-9 and TRBJ1-1; D perhaps matches TRBD1 (6 bases). The CDR3 has 15 amino acids. V was clipped by 4 bases and J by 0 bases, with 12 bases between them. Germline CDR1 is SEHNR and CDR2 is FQNEAQ (reference sequence). The CDR3 DNA reads as TGTGCCAGCAGCTGGGGCGGGGGCATGAACACTGAAGCTTTCTTT. It specifies CASSWGGGMNTEAFF.